Below are 17 T cell receptor beta chains sequenced from a single sample in a study of metastatic and nonmetastatic thyroid tumors. TCRdb re-processed the PCR reads through MiXCR. The profile covers roughly 30,000 clones, with 24% appearing a single time and 14% to 15% taken by the ten largest. Patients had received no treatment of any kind before thyroid surgery. The material sequenced was blood. The receptors were sampled from a female donor with papillary thyroid cancer or a benign thyroid nodule (not recorded which). Some clones in this sample may be carry-over from other donors' samples.

The rearrangement uses TRBV19 and TRBJ2-1, with D unclear. Germline V CDR1 and CDR2: LNHDA, SQIVND (reference sequence). This CDR3 is built from 12 residues. The V end was cut by 4 bases, the J end by 3 bases, with 4 bases between. The chain's CDR3 is CASSRGYNEQFF. DNA of the CDR3: TGTGCCAGTAGTAGGGGCTACAATGAGCAGTTCTTC.

There are many counts of this clone. The chain carries TRBV27 and TRBJ1-2; no firm D call. Germline V CDR1 and CDR2: MNHEY, SMNVEV (reference sequence). This CDR3 has 13 amino acids. Between the trimmed V and J ends, which lost 3 bases and 6 bases, there was a span of 11 bases. CDR3 sequence: CASSFRAGDGYTF. DNA for the CDR3: TGTGCCAGCAGTTTTAGGGCCGGGGATGGCTACACCTTC.

In this sample, this clone turned up a few times. A junction boundary mismatches the germline segment, possibly from a read error. J is TRBJ1-1 and V is TRBV12-3 or TRBV12-4; no clear D. The CDR3 sequence is 13 residues long. CDR3 DNA sequence: TGTGCCAGCAGTTTCAAGGTAGGAACTGAGGCTTTCTTT. This sequence encodes CASSFKVGTEAFF.

The genes are TRBV5-1 and TRBJ1-3; 8 bases line up with TRBD1. Germline V gives CDR1 SGHRS, CDR2 YFSETQ. The junction had 8 bases not matched to a gene; V was cut back by 5 bases and J by 4 bases. CDR3 size: 15 residues. The CDR3 is CASSERTGTGNTIYF. CDR3 DNA: TGCGCCAGCAGTGAAAGGACAGGGACAGGAAACACCATATATTTT.

Ten or more counts support this clone. The chain employs TRBV2 and TRBJ2-5; tentatively, D is TRBD2 (6 bases). Per germline, CDR1 SNHLY and CDR2 FYNNEI. The CDR3 sequence is 14 residues long. Trimming cost V 8 bases and J 5 bases, with 18 bases left between them. CDR3 residues: CASVLGGTLETQYF. The DNA of the CDR3 is TGTGCCAGCGTCCTTGGCGGGACCTTGGAGACCCAGTACTTC.

J is TRBJ2-7 and V is TRBV28; D might be TRBD2 (5 bases). V was trimmed by 7 bases and J by 2 bases, leaving 15 bases between them. The CDR3 covers 14 residues. Germline V gives CDR1 MDHEN, CDR2 SYDVKM. The CDR3 DNA reads as TGTGCCAGCAAGCCGGGTAGCGTGGCCTACGAGCAGTACTTC. Translating gives CASKPGSVAYEQYF.

The rearrangement links TRBV7-9 to TRBJ2-7; D unresolved. The CDR3 sequence is 12 residues long. The germline gives CDR1 SEHNR, CDR2 FQNEAQ (reference sequence). V was clipped by 6 bases and J by 12 bases, with 18 bases between them. The CDR3 loop is CASRYERTFRYF. The CDR3 bases are TGTGCCAGCAGATACGAACGAACCTTTCGGTACTTC.

This clone was detected once. The chain is built from TRBV30 and TRBJ1-2; no reliable D call. In germline, CDR1 is GTSNPN, CDR2 SVGIG (reference sequence). Trimming cost V 5 bases and J 4 bases, with 8 bases left between them. The CDR3 sequence is 11 residues long. CDR3 DNA sequence: TGTGCCTGGGAAAGATTCTATGGCTACACCTTC. Its protein product is CAWERFYGYTF.

The chain couples TRBV5-1 to TRBJ2-7, with D tentatively TRBD2 (5 bases). This CDR3 region has 14 residues. Trimming took off 2 bases at V and 1 base at J, with 10 bases between the two ends. Per germline, CDR1 SGHRS and CDR2 YFSETQ. Here the CDR3 reads CASSLAEPSYEQYF. The CDR3 bases are TGCGCCAGCAGCTTAGCGGAACCTTCCTACGAGCAGTACTTC.

This chain connects TRBV7-2 to TRBJ1-6; no clear D. With 4 bases removed from V and 3 bases from J, the gap between germline ends came to 10 bases. The germline V gene has CDR1 SGHTA and CDR2 FQGNSA. The CDR3 is 15 amino acids. The chain's CDR3 is CASSYGEGYNSPLHF. CDR3 sequence (DNA): TGTGCCAGCAGCTACGGAGAGGGCTATAATTCACCCCTCCACTTT.

This clone was detected only a few times. This sequence joins TRBV25-1 and TRBJ1-3; D might be TRBD1 (5 bases). The CDR3 covers 13 residues. The germline V and J ends were trimmed by 5 bases and 8 bases, with 13 bases remaining between them. CDR1 and CDR2 from the germline V gene are MGHDK and SYGVNS. In nucleotides, the CDR3 is TGTGCCAGCAGTTGGGACTCTCCGGACACCATATATTTT. It translates to CASSWDSPDTIYF.

Comments on this clone: This CDR3 is also generated by other DNA sequences in the sample. CDR3 loop: CAGMVGAYNEQFF. The CDR3 DNA is TGTGCCGGAATGGTGGGCGCCTACAATGAGCAGTTCTTC. This rearrangement joins TRBV2 to TRBJ2-1; D uncertain. Trimming cost V 11 bases and J 2 bases, with 13 bases left between them. Germline CDR1 reads SNHLY; CDR2 reads FYNNEI. This CDR3 region has 13 residues.

This clone was picked up many times. The chain links TRBV7-3 to TRBJ2-1; 7 bases agree with TRBD2. Germline lookup yields CDR1 SGHTA and CDR2 FQGTGA. With V trimmed by 5 bases and J by 0 bases, 7 bases remained unmatched. The CDR3 contains 16 residues. The CDR3 DNA sequence: TGTGCCAGCAGCCATACTAGCGAGAGCTCCTACAATGAGCAGTTCTTC. The encoded protein is CASSHTSESSYNEQFF.

Ten or more counts support this clone. V gene TRBV29-1 combines with J gene TRBJ2-1; 8 bases are a match to TRBD1. The length of the CDR3 is 15 residues. The junction had 9 bases not matched to a gene; V was cut back by 8 bases and J by 0 bases. The V gene's germline CDR1 is SQVTM and CDR2 ANQGSEA. The CDR3 protein is CSTTGAPSSYNEQFF. CDR3 DNA: TGCAGCACGACAGGGGCGCCGAGCTCCTACAATGAGCAGTTCTTC.

The chain is built from TRBV30 and TRBJ2-3, with TRBD2 identical over 9 bases. Germline values: CDR1 GTSNPN, CDR2 SVGIG (reference sequence). The ends lost 2 bases at V and 5 bases at J; junction bases unmatched: 5. There are 14 residues in the CDR3. Written as DNA, the CDR3 is TGTGCCTGGAGTCCGGGCGGGAGGGTAGATACGCAGTATTTT. Translation gives CAWSPGGRVDTQYF.

The sample holds a few counts of this clone. The CDR3 sequence: CASRPGRDDEKLFF. The CDR3 DNA sequence: TGTGCCAGCAGACCAGGGCGAGACGATGAAAAACTGTTTTTT. J is TRBJ1-4 and V is TRBV2, with a weak D call TRBD1 (5 bases). The V end lost 6 bases, the J end lost 6 bases, and 14 bases lay between the germline ends. CDR3 length: 14 residues. Germline CDR1 reads SNHLY; CDR2 reads FYNNEI. Using reference TRBV2 and TRBJ1-4 for the parts outside the CDR3, the full variable domain is EPEVTQTPSHQVTQMGQEVILRCVPISNHLYFYWYRQILGQKVEFLVSFYNNEISEKSEIFDDQFSVERPDGSNFTLKIRSTKLEDSAMYFCASRPGRDDEKLFFGSGTQLSVL.

This clone was observed many times. The chain joins TRBV10-3 to TRBJ1-2, with D perhaps TRBD1 (6 bases). Trimming pared 2 bases from V and 2 bases from J, leaving 12 bases between. Germline assignment: CDR1 ENHRY and CDR2 SYGVKD. CDR3 length: 15 residues. The CDR3 nucleotides read TGTGCCATCAGTGAGAGGGGGGGGGGGAACTATGGCTACACCTTC. Its protein is CAISERGGGNYGYTF.